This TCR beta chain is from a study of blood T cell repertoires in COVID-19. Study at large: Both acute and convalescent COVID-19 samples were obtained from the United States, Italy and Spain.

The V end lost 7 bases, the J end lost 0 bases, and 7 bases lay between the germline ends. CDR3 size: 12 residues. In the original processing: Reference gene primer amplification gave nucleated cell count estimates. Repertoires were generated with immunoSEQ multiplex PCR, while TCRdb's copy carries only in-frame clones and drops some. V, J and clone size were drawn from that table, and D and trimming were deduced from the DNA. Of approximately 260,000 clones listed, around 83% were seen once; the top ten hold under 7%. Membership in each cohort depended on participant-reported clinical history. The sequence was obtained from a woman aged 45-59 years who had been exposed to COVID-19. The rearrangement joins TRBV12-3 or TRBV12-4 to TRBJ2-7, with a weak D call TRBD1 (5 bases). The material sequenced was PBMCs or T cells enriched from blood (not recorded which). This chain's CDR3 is CASKRGSYEQYF. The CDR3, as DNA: TGTGCCAGCAAAAGGGGCTCCTACGAGCAGTACTTC.